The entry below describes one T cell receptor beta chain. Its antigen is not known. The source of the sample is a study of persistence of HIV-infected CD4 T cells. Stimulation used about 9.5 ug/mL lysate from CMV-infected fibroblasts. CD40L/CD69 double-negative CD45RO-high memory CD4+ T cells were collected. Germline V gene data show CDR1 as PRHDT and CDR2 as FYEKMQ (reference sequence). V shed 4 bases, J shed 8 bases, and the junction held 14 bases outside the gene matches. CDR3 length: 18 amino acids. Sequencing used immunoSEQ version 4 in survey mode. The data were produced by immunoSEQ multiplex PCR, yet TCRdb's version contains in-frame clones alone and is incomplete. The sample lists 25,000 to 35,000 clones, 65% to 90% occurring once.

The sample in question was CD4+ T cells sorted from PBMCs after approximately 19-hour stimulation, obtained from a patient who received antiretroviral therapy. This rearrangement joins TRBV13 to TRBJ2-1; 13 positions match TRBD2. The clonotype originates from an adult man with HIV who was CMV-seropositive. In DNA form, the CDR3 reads TGTGCCAGCAGCTCCCCCTCCATACTAGCGGGGGGGCAAGATGAGCAGTTCTTC. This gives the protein CASSSPSILAGGQDEQFF.